A single sample gave rise to the 8 T cell receptor beta chains below, sequenced in a study of OX40 agonist ivuxolimab in advanced cancers. The method was immunoSEQ multiplex PCR; TCRdb's version includes in-frame clones alone and lacks a portion of them. The sample has tens of thousands of clones, just over 85% seen once. Sequenced here: CD4+ or CD8+ T cells sorted from blood, sampled in a trial of the OX40 agonist ivuxolimab. The receptors derive from an adult with an advanced solid tumor such as melanoma, head and neck, liver or kidney cancer.

J is TRBJ1-1 and V is TRBV18; D is undetermined. The CDR3 has 15 amino acids. The germline V gene encodes CDR1 KGHSH and CDR2 LQKENI. V was clipped by 3 bases and J by 3 bases, with 14 bases between them. The CDR3 spells CASSPTVEVHTEAFF. CDR3 coding DNA: TGTGCCAGCTCACCCACCGTCGAGGTGCACACTGAAGCTTTCTTT.

The chain uses TRBV28 and TRBJ2-7, with D possibly matching TRBD1 (8 bases). Germline V lookup: CDR1 MDHEN, CDR2 SYDVKM. This CDR3 contains 15 residues. V gave up 1 base and J gave up 6 bases, with 16 bases separating them. The CDR3, as DNA: TGTGCCAGCAGTTTATCTAAACAGGGGGGGCGCGAGCAGTACTTC. Translation: CASSLSKQGGREQYF.

The chain has TRBV4-1 and TRBJ1-2; TRBD1 agrees at 10 bases. This CDR3 spans 15 amino acids. CDR1 is MGHRA, CDR2 YSYEKL, per germline. Trimming at V came to 1 base and at J to 2 bases, leaving 1 base not matched to a gene. CDR3 sequence: CASSQAGQGNYGYTF. The DNA of the CDR3 is TGCGCCAGCAGCCAAGCGGGACAGGGGAACTATGGCTACACCTTC.

This chain connects TRBV5-1 to TRBJ2-7; 7 nucleotides line up with TRBD2. Losses at the gene ends were 0 bases for V and 2 bases for J; bases not matched to a gene: 5. This CDR3 contains 15 residues. CDR1 and CDR2 (germline): SGHRS, YFSETQ. CDR3 sequence reads: CASSLALAEAYEQYF. The CDR3, as DNA: TGCGCCAGCAGCTTGGCGCTAGCGGAGGCCTACGAGCAGTACTTC.

This sequence joins TRBV28 and TRBJ1-3; D gene ambiguous. Trimming pared 4 bases from V and 0 bases from J, leaving 13 bases between. Germline lookup yields CDR1 MDHEN and CDR2 SYDVKM. The CDR3 length is 16 residues. CDR3 sequence (DNA): TGTGCCAGCAGTTCCCACGGGGTTGTCTCTGGAAACACCATATATTTT. This sequence encodes CASSSHGVVSGNTIYF.

This clone has a handful of counts. The chain combines TRBV2 with TRBJ1-6; D gene unclear. In germline, CDR1 is SNHLY, CDR2 FYNNEI. Trimming cost V 3 bases and J 7 bases, with 13 bases left between them. The CDR3 is made up of 15 amino acids. CDR3 sequence (DNA): TGTGCCAGCAGTGAGCTCAGGCAGTTAAATTCACCCCTCCACTTT. Protein sequence: CASSELRQLNSPLHF.

V is TRBV29-1 and J is TRBJ1-1, with TRBD1 as a possible D gene (5 bases). Germline CDR1 SQVTM, CDR2 ANQGSEA. This CDR3 region has 12 residues. The CDR3 loop reads CLIGGIDTEAFF. DNA of the CDR3: TGCCTTATCGGGGGGATTGACACTGAAGCTTTCTTT.

V and J are TRBV7-9 and TRBJ2-7; 7 bases are shared with TRBD1. Trimming at V came to 5 bases and at J to 1 base, leaving 8 bases not matched to a gene. Per the germline V gene, CDR1 is SEHNR and CDR2 is FQNEAQ (reference sequence). CDR3 size: 15 residues. CDR3 nucleotides: TGTGCCAGCAGCGATGACAGGGTGAGGTCCTACGAGCAGTACTTC. Translation gives CASSDDRVRSYEQYF.